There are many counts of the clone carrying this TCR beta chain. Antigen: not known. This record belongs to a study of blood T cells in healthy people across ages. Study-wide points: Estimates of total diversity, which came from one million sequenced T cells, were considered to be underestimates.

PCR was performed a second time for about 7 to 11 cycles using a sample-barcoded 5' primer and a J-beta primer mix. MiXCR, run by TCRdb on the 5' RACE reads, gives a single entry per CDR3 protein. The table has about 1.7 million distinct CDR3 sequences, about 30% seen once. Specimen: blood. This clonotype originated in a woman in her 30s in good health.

CDR3 DNA sequence: TGTGCCAGCAGGGGCAGGAGGGGGTACGAGCAGTACTTC. It encodes CASRGRRGYEQYF. This chain links TRBV6-6 with TRBJ2-7; D is perhaps TRBD1 or TRBD2 (6 bases each). This CDR3 is built from 13 residues. V lost 6 bases, J lost 4 bases, and 13 bases lay in between. Germline values: CDR1 MNHNY, CDR2 SVGAGI (reference sequence).